This is a list of T cell receptor beta chains from one sample in a study of cytomegalovirus exposure and HLA in healthy donors. Libraries were prepared by immunoSEQ multiplex PCR; TCRdb keeps only in-frame clonotypes and omits some of them. The sample has 180,000 or so clones; approximately 70% are singletons. Input material: PBMCs. These receptors all stem from a human donor in good health. The CDR3 runs from the conserved cysteine through the conserved F or W. The order of the fields is J gene, clone size, D gene, V gene, CDR3 protein, CDR3 DNA. The D gene is left open where the match is weak. Where a row states a size, it is once, few, many or the class of an expanded clone; other rows omit it.

j_call: TRBJ2-3
clone_size: -
d_call: -
v_call: TRBV9
cdr3_aa: CASSVGSGSTDTQYF
cdr3_nt: TGTGCCAGCAGCGTAGGGAGCGGAAGCACAGATACGCAGTATTTT

j_call: TRBJ1-2
clone_size: -
d_call: -
v_call: TRBV12-5
cdr3_aa: CASGLHLHKNYGYTF
cdr3_nt: TGTGCTAGTGGTTTGCACCTGCACAAGAACTATGGCTACACCTTC

j_call: TRBJ2-7
clone_size: -
d_call: TRBD2
v_call: TRBV7-2
cdr3_aa: CASSLALASGGAYEQYF
cdr3_nt: TGTGCCAGCAGCTTAGCTTTGGCTAGCGGGGGGGCCTACGAGCAGTACTTC

j_call: TRBJ2-3
clone_size: -
d_call: -
v_call: TRBV6-6
cdr3_aa: CASSPGSDTQYF
cdr3_nt: TGTGCCAGCAGTCCAGGGTCGGACACGCAGTATTTT

j_call: TRBJ1-2
clone_size: -
d_call: -
v_call: TRBV19
cdr3_aa: CASSIAPPGSYGYTF
cdr3_nt: TGTGCCAGTAGTATAGCCCCACCGGGGAGCTATGGCTACACCTTC

j_call: TRBJ2-3
clone_size: -
d_call: -
v_call: TRBV9
cdr3_aa: CASSQGWTDTQYF
cdr3_nt: TGTGCCAGCTCTCAGGGCTGGACAGATACGCAGTATTTT

j_call: TRBJ2-5
clone_size: -
d_call: -
v_call: TRBV4-3
cdr3_aa: CASSQDTSRETQYF
cdr3_nt: TGCGCCAGCAGCCAAGATACTAGCAGGGAGACCCAGTACTTC

j_call: TRBJ1-2
clone_size: -
d_call: -
v_call: TRBV6-5
cdr3_aa: CASRQGTNYGYTF
cdr3_nt: TGTGCCAGCAGACAGGGAACGAACTATGGCTACACCTTC

j_call: TRBJ1-5
clone_size: once
d_call: -
v_call: TRBV18
cdr3_aa: CASSPGGTDQPQHF
cdr3_nt: TGTGCCAGCTCACCAGGGGGCACGGATCAGCCCCAGCATTTT

j_call: TRBJ2-7
clone_size: -
d_call: -
v_call: TRBV5-6
cdr3_aa: CASSFWGKGGEQYF
cdr3_nt: TGTGCCAGCAGCTTCTGGGGCAAAGGTGGGGAGCAGTACTTC

j_call: TRBJ1-1
clone_size: once
d_call: TRBD1
v_call: TRBV7-2
cdr3_aa: CASSFEGALTEAFF
cdr3_nt: TGTGCCAGCAGCTTTGAGGGGGCGCTCACTGAAGCTTTCTTT

j_call: TRBJ2-1
clone_size: -
d_call: TRBD1
v_call: TRBV27
cdr3_aa: CASSYGGQGSYNEQFF
cdr3_nt: TGTGCCAGCAGTTATGGGGGACAGGGGTCGTACAATGAGCAGTTCTTC

j_call: TRBJ2-5
clone_size: -
d_call: -
v_call: TRBV5-1
cdr3_aa: CASSWGTGSQETQYF
cdr3_nt: TGCGCCAGCAGCTGGGGTACAGGGAGCCAAGAGACCCAGTACTTC

j_call: TRBJ2-5
clone_size: few
d_call: -
v_call: TRBV4-3
cdr3_aa: CASSQDRDTGTQYF
cdr3_nt: TGCGCCAGCAGCCAAGATCGGGACACGGGGACCCAGTACTTC

j_call: TRBJ1-1
clone_size: few
d_call: TRBD1
v_call: TRBV7-9
cdr3_aa: CASGIGTGNTEAFF
cdr3_nt: TGTGCCAGCGGGATTGGGACAGGGAACACTGAAGCTTTCTTT

j_call: TRBJ2-7
clone_size: few
d_call: TRBD2
v_call: TRBV18
cdr3_aa: CASSPRGLAGDSSYEQYF
cdr3_nt: TGTGCCAGCTCACCCCGGGGACTAGCGGGGGATTCCTCCTACGAGCAGTACTTC

j_call: TRBJ1-1
clone_size: -
d_call: TRBD1
v_call: TRBV5-1
cdr3_aa: CASSRPGQSEAFF
cdr3_nt: TGCGCCAGCAGCCGACCGGGACAGTCCGAAGCTTTCTTT

j_call: TRBJ2-2
clone_size: -
d_call: -
v_call: TRBV2
cdr3_aa: CASSEQRDGELFF
cdr3_nt: TGTGCCAGCAGTGAACAACGGGACGGGGAGCTGTTTTTT

j_call: TRBJ2-3
clone_size: -
d_call: -
v_call: TRBV30
cdr3_aa: CAWSRAGVPDTQYF
cdr3_nt: TGTGCCTGGAGCCGAGCTGGAGTTCCAGATACGCAGTATTTT

j_call: TRBJ2-5
clone_size: -
d_call: TRBD2
v_call: TRBV7-2
cdr3_aa: CASSPGGQETQYF
cdr3_nt: TGTGCCAGCAGCCCGGGGGGGCAAGAGACCCAGTACTTC

j_call: TRBJ1-5
clone_size: few
d_call: -
v_call: TRBV11-2
cdr3_aa: CASSLQGGGQPQHF
cdr3_nt: TGTGCCAGCAGCTTACAGGGTGGCGGTCAGCCCCAGCATTTT

j_call: TRBJ2-6
clone_size: -
d_call: TRBD1
v_call: TRBV2
cdr3_aa: CASGPGTGIPGANVLTF
cdr3_nt: TGTGCCAGCGGACCGGGGACAGGGATACCTGGGGCCAACGTCCTGACTTTC

j_call: TRBJ1-2
clone_size: -
d_call: -
v_call: TRBV5-6
cdr3_aa: CASSLALRGYTF
cdr3_nt: TGTGCCAGCAGCTTGGCGCTGCGGGGCTACACCTTC

j_call: TRBJ1-3
clone_size: -
d_call: -
v_call: TRBV9
cdr3_aa: CASSRGSGNTIYF
cdr3_nt: TGTGCCAGCAGCAGGGGGTCTGGAAACACCATATATTTT

j_call: TRBJ2-2
clone_size: few
d_call: -
v_call: TRBV7-3
cdr3_aa: CASSLTREVGELFF
cdr3_nt: TGTGCCAGCAGCTTAACTAGGGAGGTCGGGGAGCTGTTTTTT

j_call: TRBJ2-7
clone_size: -
d_call: -
v_call: TRBV19
cdr3_aa: CASSMSRAYEQYF
cdr3_nt: TGTGCCAGTAGTATGTCCAGGGCTTACGAGCAGTACTTC

j_call: TRBJ1-2
clone_size: few
d_call: TRBD1
v_call: TRBV7-2
cdr3_aa: CASSPDRGSGYTF
cdr3_nt: TGTGCCAGCAGTCCCGACAGGGGGTCTGGCTACACCTTC

j_call: TRBJ2-3
clone_size: -
d_call: TRBD2
v_call: TRBV5-1
cdr3_aa: CASSSKGLASSTDTQYF
cdr3_nt: TGCGCCAGCAGCTCCAAAGGACTAGCGAGTAGCACAGATACGCAGTATTTT

j_call: TRBJ2-2
clone_size: -
d_call: -
v_call: TRBV7-2
cdr3_aa: CASSLLPGQNTGELFF
cdr3_nt: TGTGCCAGCAGCCTCCTCCCGGGACAGAACACCGGGGAGCTGTTTTTT

j_call: TRBJ2-5
clone_size: -
d_call: TRBD2
v_call: TRBV7-3
cdr3_aa: CASSLDGGEETQYF
cdr3_nt: TGTGCCAGCAGCTTAGACGGGGGGGAAGAGACCCAGTACTTC

j_call: TRBJ2-1
clone_size: -
d_call: TRBD2
v_call: TRBV7-2
cdr3_aa: CASSPRLAGSSYNEQFF
cdr3_nt: TGTGCCAGCAGCCCTAGACTAGCGGGGAGCTCCTACAATGAGCAGTTCTTC

j_call: TRBJ1-6
clone_size: once
d_call: -
v_call: TRBV4-3
cdr3_aa: CASSQVGVSPLHF
cdr3_nt: TGCGCCAGCAGCCAAGTAGGGGTTTCACCCCTCCACTTT

j_call: TRBJ2-1
clone_size: -
d_call: TRBD1
v_call: TRBV27
cdr3_aa: CASRPTGAEQFF
cdr3_nt: TGTGCCAGCAGGCCGACAGGGGCTGAGCAGTTCTTC

j_call: TRBJ2-4
clone_size: few
d_call: -
v_call: TRBV19
cdr3_aa: CASSPLQGRRAKNIQYF
cdr3_nt: TGTGCCAGTAGTCCCCTACAGGGAAGGAGGGCCAAAAACATTCAGTACTTC

j_call: TRBJ2-7
clone_size: -
d_call: -
v_call: TRBV7-9
cdr3_aa: CASSPPSSYEQYF
cdr3_nt: TGTGCCAGCAGTCCTCCGTCCTCCTACGAGCAGTACTTC

j_call: TRBJ2-1
clone_size: once
d_call: TRBD1
v_call: TRBV27
cdr3_aa: CASKNPGTGYNEQFF
cdr3_nt: TGTGCCAGCAAAAACCCCGGGACAGGTTACAATGAGCAGTTCTTC